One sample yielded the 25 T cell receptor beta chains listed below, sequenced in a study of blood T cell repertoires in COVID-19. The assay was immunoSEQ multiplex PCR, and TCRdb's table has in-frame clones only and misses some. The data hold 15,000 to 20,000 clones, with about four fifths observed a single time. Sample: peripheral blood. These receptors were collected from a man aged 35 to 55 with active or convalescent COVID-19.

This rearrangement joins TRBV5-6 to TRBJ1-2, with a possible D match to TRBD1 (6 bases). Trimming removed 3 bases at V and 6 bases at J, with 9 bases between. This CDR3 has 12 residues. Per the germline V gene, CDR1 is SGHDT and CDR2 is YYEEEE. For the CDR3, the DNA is TGTGCCAGCAGCTATGACAGGCATGGCTACACCTTC. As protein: CASSYDRHGYTF.

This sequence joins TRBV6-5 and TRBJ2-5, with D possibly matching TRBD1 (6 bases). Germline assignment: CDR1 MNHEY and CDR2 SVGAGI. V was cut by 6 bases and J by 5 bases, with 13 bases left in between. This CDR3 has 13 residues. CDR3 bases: TGTGCCAGCAGCCCCGACAGGAGGGAGACCCAGTACTTC. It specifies CASSPDRRETQYF.

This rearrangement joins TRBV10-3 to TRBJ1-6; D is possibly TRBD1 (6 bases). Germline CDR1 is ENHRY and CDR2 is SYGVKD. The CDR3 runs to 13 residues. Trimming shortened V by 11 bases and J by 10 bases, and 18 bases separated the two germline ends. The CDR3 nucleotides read TGTGCCGCCACAGGGCGAGAGGGGTCACCCCTCCACTTT. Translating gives CAATGREGSPLHF.

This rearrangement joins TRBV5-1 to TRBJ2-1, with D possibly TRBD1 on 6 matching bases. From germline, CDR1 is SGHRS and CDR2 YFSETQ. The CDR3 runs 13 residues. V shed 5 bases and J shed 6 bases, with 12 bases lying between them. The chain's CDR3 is CASRAGAGNEQFF. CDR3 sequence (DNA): TGCGCCAGCAGGGCAGGGGCTGGCAATGAGCAGTTCTTC. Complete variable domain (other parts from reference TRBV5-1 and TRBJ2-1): KAGVTQTPRYLIKTRGQQVTLSCSPISGHRSVSWYQQTPGQGLQFLFEYFSETQRNKGNFPGRFSGRQFSNSRSEMNVSTLELGDSALYLCASRAGAGNEQFFGPGTRLTVL.

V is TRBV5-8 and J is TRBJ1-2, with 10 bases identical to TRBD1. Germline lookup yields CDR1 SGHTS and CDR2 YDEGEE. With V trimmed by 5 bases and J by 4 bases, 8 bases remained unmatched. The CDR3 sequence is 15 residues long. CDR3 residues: CASSRTGGRSYGYTF. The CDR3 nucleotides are TGTGCCAGCAGTCGGACAGGGGGAAGGAGCTATGGCTACACCTTC.

For the CDR3, the DNA is TGTGCCAGCAGTTCTAGGACAGGGTTTAATTCACCCCTCCACTTT. Translated, it gives CASSSRTGFNSPLHF. This chain joins TRBV6-5 and TRBJ1-6; TRBD1 matches 8 bases. In germline, CDR1 is MNHEY, CDR2 SVGAGI. V lost 4 bases and J lost 6; bases outside the gene matches: 5. The length of the CDR3 is 15 residues.

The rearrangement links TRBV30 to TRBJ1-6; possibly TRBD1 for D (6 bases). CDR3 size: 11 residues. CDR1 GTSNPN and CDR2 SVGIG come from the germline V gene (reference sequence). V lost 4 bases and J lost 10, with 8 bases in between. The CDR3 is CAWNRDSPLHF. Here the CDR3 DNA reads TGTGCCTGGAACAGGGACTCACCCCTCCACTTT.

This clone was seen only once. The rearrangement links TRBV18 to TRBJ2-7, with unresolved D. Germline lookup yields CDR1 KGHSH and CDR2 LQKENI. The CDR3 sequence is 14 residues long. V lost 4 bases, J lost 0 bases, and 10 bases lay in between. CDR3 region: CASSLGPSSYEQYF. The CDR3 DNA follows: TGTGCCAGCTCACTTGGTCCGAGCTCCTACGAGCAGTACTTC.

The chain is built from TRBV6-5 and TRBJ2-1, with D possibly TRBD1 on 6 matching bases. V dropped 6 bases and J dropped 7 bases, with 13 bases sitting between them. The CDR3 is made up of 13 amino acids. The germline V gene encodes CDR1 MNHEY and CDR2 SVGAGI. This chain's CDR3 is CASRKTGPNEQFF. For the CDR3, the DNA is TGTGCCAGCAGGAAGACAGGACCGAATGAGCAGTTCTTC.

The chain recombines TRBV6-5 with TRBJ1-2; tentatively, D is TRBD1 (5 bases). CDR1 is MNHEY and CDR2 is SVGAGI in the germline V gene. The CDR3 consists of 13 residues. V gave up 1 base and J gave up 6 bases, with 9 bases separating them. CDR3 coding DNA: TGTGCCAGCAGTTACTTCAGGGATGATGGCTACACCTTC. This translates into CASSYFRDDGYTF.

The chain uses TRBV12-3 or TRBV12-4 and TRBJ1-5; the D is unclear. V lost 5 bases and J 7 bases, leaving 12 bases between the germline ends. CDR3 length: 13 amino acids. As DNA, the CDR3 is TGTGCCAGCAGTCCACCAGGTATGCAGCCCCAGCATTTT. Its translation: CASSPPGMQPQHF.

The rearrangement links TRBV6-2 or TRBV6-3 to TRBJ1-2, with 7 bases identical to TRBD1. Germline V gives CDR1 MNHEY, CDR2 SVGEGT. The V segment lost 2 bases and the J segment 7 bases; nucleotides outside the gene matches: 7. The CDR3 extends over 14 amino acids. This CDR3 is CASSYRGRLPGYTF. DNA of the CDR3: TGTGCCAGCAGTTACAGGGGGCGCCTCCCTGGCTACACCTTC.

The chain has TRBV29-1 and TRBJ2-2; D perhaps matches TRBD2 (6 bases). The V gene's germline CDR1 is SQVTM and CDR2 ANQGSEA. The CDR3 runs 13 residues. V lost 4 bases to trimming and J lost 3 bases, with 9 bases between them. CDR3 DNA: TGCAGCGTTGGGGGGGTTTACACCGGGGAGCTGTTTTTT. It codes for CSVGGVYTGELFF.

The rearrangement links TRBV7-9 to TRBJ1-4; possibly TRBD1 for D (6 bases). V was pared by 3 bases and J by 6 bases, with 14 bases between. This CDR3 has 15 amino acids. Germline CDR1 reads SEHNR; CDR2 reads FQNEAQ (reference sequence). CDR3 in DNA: TGTGCCAGCAGCTTTAGCGGGGGCGGTGATGAAAAACTGTTTTTT. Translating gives CASSFSGGGDEKLFF.

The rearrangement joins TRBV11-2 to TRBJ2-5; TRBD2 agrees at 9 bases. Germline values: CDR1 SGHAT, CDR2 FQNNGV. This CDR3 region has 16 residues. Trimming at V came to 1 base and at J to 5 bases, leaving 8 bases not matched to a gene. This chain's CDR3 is CASSLGLAVFAETQYF. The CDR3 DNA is TGTGCCAGCAGCTTAGGACTAGCGGTGTTTGCGGAGACCCAGTACTTC.

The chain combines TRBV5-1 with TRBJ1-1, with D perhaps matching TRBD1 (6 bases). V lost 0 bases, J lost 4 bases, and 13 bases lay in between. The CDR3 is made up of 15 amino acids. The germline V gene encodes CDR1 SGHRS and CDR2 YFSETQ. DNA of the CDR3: TGCGCCAGCAGCTTGGACGGGACAAGTGGCACTGAAGCTTTCTTT. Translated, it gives CASSLDGTSGTEAFF.

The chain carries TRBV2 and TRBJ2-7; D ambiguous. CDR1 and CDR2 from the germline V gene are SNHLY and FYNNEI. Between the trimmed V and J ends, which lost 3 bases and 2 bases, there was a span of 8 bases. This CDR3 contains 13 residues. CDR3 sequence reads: CASSDPGPYEQYF. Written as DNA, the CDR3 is TGTGCCAGCAGTGATCCCGGTCCCTACGAGCAGTACTTC.

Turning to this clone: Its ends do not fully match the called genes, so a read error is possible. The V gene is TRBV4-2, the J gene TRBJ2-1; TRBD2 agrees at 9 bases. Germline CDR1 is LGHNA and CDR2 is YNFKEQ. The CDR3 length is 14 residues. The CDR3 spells CASSQDIVRTSAVF. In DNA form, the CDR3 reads TGTGCCAGCAGCCAAGATATAGTTAGGACTAGCGCCGTCTTC.

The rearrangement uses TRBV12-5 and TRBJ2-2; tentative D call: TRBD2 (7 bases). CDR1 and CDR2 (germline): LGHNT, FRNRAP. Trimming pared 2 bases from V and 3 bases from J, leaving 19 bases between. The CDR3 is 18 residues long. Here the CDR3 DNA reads TGTGCTAGTGGTTTGACCCCCCCGAGGGGGGGGGACACCGGGGAGCTGTTTTTT. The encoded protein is CASGLTPPRGGDTGELFF.

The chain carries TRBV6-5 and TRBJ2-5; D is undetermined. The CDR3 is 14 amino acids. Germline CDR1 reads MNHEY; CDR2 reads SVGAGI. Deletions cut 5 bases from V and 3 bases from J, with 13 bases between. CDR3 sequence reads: CASSTRQVKETQYF. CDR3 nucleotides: TGTGCCAGCAGTACTCGGCAGGTCAAAGAGACCCAGTACTTC.

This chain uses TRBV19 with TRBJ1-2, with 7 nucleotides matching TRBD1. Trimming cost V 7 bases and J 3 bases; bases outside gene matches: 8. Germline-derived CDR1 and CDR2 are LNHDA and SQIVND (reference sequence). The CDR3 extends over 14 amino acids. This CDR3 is CASMRDSSYYGYTF. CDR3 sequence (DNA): TGTGCCAGTATGAGGGACAGCAGTTACTATGGCTACACCTTC.

The CDR3 bases are TGTGCCATCAGTGATGCGACAGGTCTATCACCCCTCCACTTT. It encodes CAISDATGLSPLHF. The chain carries TRBV10-3 and TRBJ1-6, with D tentatively TRBD1 (6 bases). The CDR3 has 14 amino acids. From germline, CDR1 is ENHRY and CDR2 SYGVKD. V was pared by 3 bases and J by 10 bases, with 13 bases between.

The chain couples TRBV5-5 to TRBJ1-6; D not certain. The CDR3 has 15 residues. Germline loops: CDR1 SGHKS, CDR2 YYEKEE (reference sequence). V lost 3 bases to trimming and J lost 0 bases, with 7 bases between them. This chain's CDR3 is CASSSPGSYNSPLHF. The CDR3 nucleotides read TGTGCCAGCAGCTCCCCCGGCTCCTATAATTCACCCCTCCACTTT. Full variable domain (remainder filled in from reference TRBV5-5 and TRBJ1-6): DAGVTQSPTHLIKTRGQQVTLRCSPISGHKSVSWYQQVLGQGPQFIFQYYEKEERGRGNFPDRFSARQFPNYSSELNVNALLLGDSALYLCASSSPGSYNSPLHFGNGTRLTVT.

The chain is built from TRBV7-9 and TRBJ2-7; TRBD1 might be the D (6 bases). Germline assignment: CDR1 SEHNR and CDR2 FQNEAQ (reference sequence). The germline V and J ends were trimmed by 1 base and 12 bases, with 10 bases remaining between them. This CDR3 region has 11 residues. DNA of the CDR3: TGTGCCAGCAGCTTAGGTGGGGGCGCGTACTTC. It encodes CASSLGGGAYF.

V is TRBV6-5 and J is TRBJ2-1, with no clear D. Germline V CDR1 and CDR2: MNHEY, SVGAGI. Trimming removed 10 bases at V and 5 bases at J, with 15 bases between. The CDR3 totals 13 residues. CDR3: CATHPDFNNEQFF. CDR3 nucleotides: TGTGCCACCCACCCCGACTTCAACAATGAGCAGTTCTTC.